A single sample gave rise to the 29 T cell receptor beta chains below, sequenced in a study of T cells of healthy individuals. In TCRdb, the 5' RACE reads were re-called with MiXCR into one record per CDR3 protein. The data show tens of thousands of distinct CDR3 sequences, over 12% seen once. The origin of the receptors is a human donor in good health.

The chain uses TRBV30 and TRBJ1-3; D not certain. In germline, CDR1 is GTSNPN, CDR2 SVGIG (reference sequence). Trimming left V 7 bases short and J 0 bases short, with 4 bases between. The CDR3 loop spans 11 amino acids. The CDR3 here is CAYSSGNTIYF. CDR3 DNA sequence: TGTGCCTACAGCTCTGGAAACACCATATATTTT.

This clonotype was counted ten times or more. The V call is TRBV6-5, the J call TRBJ2-7; 10 bases are a match to TRBD1. The CDR3 extends over 15 amino acids. The germline gives CDR1 MNHEY, CDR2 SVGAGI. Trimming at V came to 6 bases and at J to 3 bases, leaving 8 bases not matched to a gene. DNA for the CDR3: TGTGCCAGCAGCCTTGCCGGGACAGGGGTCTACGAGCAGTACTTC. As protein: CASSLAGTGVYEQYF.

This clonotype has a count of ten or more. The chain combines TRBV5-1 with TRBJ2-3, with D hard to call. V lost 4 bases to trimming and J lost 5 bases, with 17 bases between them. The length of the CDR3 is 15 residues. The germline V gene has CDR1 SGHRS and CDR2 YFSETQ. The CDR3 spells CASSPTPNIGDTQYF. In DNA form, the CDR3 reads TGCGCCAGCAGCCCCACTCCAAATATCGGAGATACGCAGTATTTT.

This clonotype was seen a handful of times. The chain recombines TRBV6-6 with TRBJ1-4; weak D call: TRBD1 (5 bases). Germline CDR1 and CDR2: MNHNY and SVGAGI (reference sequence). This CDR3 is 13 amino acids long. The V and J ends lost 8 bases and 4 bases respectively, with 11 bases between them. DNA of the CDR3: TGTGCCAGCGGCGACAGAAGTAATGAAAAACTGTTTTTT. It is translated as CASGDRSNEKLFF.

There are many counts of this clonotype. V usage is TRBV10-3 and J usage is TRBJ2-1, with D maybe TRBD1 (6 bases). The germline V gene encodes CDR1 ENHRY and CDR2 SYGVKD. This CDR3 has 15 amino acids. Trimming shortened V by 11 bases and J by 10 bases, and 27 bases separated the two germline ends. CDR3 region: CAATEQGLDHGEQFF. DNA for the CDR3: TGTGCCGCGACAGAACAGGGCTTAGATCATGGAGAGCAGTTCTTC.

The rearrangement joins TRBV24-1 to TRBJ2-5; 12 positions agree with TRBD2. The CDR3 runs to 16 residues. With V trimmed by 3 bases and J by 5 bases, 6 bases remained unmatched. CDR1 KGHDR and CDR2 SFDVKD come from the germline V gene. The CDR3 DNA reads TGTGCCACCAGTGATGCACTAGCGGGAGGTATGGAGACCCAGTACTTC. Translating it yields CATSDALAGGMETQYF.

This chain connects TRBV9 to TRBJ2-2; tentatively, D is TRBD1 (6 bases). The ends were cut back, 4 bases at V and 1 base at J, with 11 bases in the middle. Germline CDR1 is SGDLS and CDR2 is YYNGEE. This CDR3 has 15 amino acids. In nucleotides, the CDR3 is TGTGCCAGCAGCCCCCGGACAGAGAACACCGGGGAGCTGTTTTTT. It specifies CASSPRTENTGELFF.

The chain recombines TRBV2 with TRBJ1-1; no reliable D call. This CDR3 comprises 14 residues. Looked up from germline, CDR1 is SNHLY and CDR2 is FYNNEI. V was cut by 8 bases and J by 11 bases, with 24 bases left in between. The CDR3 loop is CASSWNGRPTEAFF. In nucleotides, the CDR3 is TGTGCCAGCTCTTGGAACGGACGACCCACGGAGGCTTTCTTT.

This clonotype came up many times. The chain combines TRBV5-4 with TRBJ2-7; 7 bases agree with TRBD1. The CDR3 is 16 amino acids. The J segment lost 5 bases and the V segment lost 3 bases, leaving 14 bases of the junction unmatched. Per the germline V gene, CDR1 is SGHNT and CDR2 is YYREEE (reference sequence). The CDR3 sequence: CASSSNPGQLPHEQYF. Here the CDR3 DNA reads TGTGCCAGCAGCTCTAACCCGGGACAGCTTCCTCACGAGCAGTACTTC. Full variable domain (missing parts from reference TRBV5-4 and TRBJ2-7): ETGVTQSPTHLIKTRGQQVTLRCSSQSGHNTVSWYQQALGQGPQFIFQYYREEENGRGNFPPRFSGLQFPNYSSELNVNALELDDSALYLCASSSNPGQLPHEQYFGPGTRLTVT.

This clonotype has only a few counts. This CDR3 is CSARDQSLAGVETQYF. The CDR3 nucleotides are TGCAGTGCTAGAGATCAGTCCCTAGCGGGGGTGGAGACCCAGTACTTC. This sequence joins TRBV20-1 and TRBJ2-5, with 10 positions matching TRBD2. CDR1 DFQATT and CDR2 SNEGSKA come from the germline V gene (reference sequence). Trimming at V came to 0 bases and at J to 5 bases, leaving 9 bases not matched to a gene. The CDR3 contains 16 residues.

The table lists this clonotype with many counts. The V call is TRBV20-1, the J call TRBJ2-3, with TRBD1 identical over 10 bases. The length of the CDR3 is 19 residues. CDR1 DFQATT and CDR2 SNEGSKA come from the germline V gene (reference sequence). Germline trimming cut 1 base from V and 2 bases from J; bases unmatched to any gene: 15. CDR3 sequence (DNA): TGCAGTGCTAGAGCCATTCCCGGGACAGGGGTCGGAGTCACAGATACGCAGTATTTT. Translated, it gives CSARAIPGTGVGVTDTQYF.

The V and J genes are TRBV5-1 and TRBJ1-1; D is possibly TRBD1 (6 bases). V was trimmed by 0 bases and J by 3 bases, leaving 12 bases between them. CDR1 is SGHRS, CDR2 YFSETQ, per germline. This CDR3 has 15 amino acids. CDR3 loop: CASSLGRGADTEAFF. CDR3 sequence (DNA): TGCGCCAGCAGCTTGGGTCGGGGGGCCGACACTGAAGCTTTCTTT.

Turning to this clonotype: The CDR3 ends on some other residue instead of the conserved phenylalanine or tryptophan, so this is likely a read error. It is unclear where the CDR3 begins or ends on the DNA, so no DNA is shown, and the CDR3 is as TCRdb lists it. The CDR3 is CASSYGLAVYNEQLL. The J gene is TRBJ2-1, the V gene TRBV4-3; the table's D call TRBD2 went unverified against the DNA. With termini counted, the CDR3 has 15 amino acids. Germline CDR1 reads LGHNA; CDR2 reads YSLEER.

This clonotype has ten or more counts. V is TRBV5-1 and J is TRBJ1-1; 7 nucleotides line up with TRBD1. From germline, CDR1 is SGHRS and CDR2 YFSETQ. CDR3 length equals 13 residues. The ends lost 3 bases at V and 2 bases at J; junction bases unmatched: 1. The CDR3 sequence is CASSWDSNTEAFF. Written as DNA, the CDR3 is TGCGCCAGCAGCTGGGACAGCAACACTGAAGCTTTCTTT.

In its sample, this clonotype was seen many times. V is TRBV4-1 and J is TRBJ1-3; D is unresolved. The V and J ends lost 1 base and 6 bases respectively, with 10 bases between them. This CDR3 has 14 amino acids. The germline V gene has CDR1 MGHRA and CDR2 YSYEKL. The CDR3 DNA reads as TGCGCCAGCAGCCAAGCCCGCGAGGTAAACACCATATATTTT. This codes for CASSQAREVNTIYF.

There are many counts of this clonotype. The chain uses TRBV19 and TRBJ1-2; tentative D call: TRBD1 (5 bases). This CDR3 comprises 14 residues. The ends were cut back, 7 bases at V and 4 bases at J, with 16 bases in the middle. Germline V gene data show CDR1 as LNHDA and CDR2 as SQIVND (reference sequence). The CDR3 nucleotides are TGTGCCAGTAAGGAAAGGGGAGCGACCTATGGCTACACCTTC. Amino acids: CASKERGATYGYTF.

This clonotype was counted at least ten times. The rearrangement joins TRBV6-1 to TRBJ1-2, with 7 bases that match TRBD1. Trimming removed 4 bases from V and 8 bases from J; junction bases left unmatched: 7. Germline V gives CDR1 MNHNS, CDR2 SASEGT. The CDR3 length is 13 residues. The CDR3 reads CASSVRGGGGYTF. In DNA form, the CDR3 reads TGTGCCAGCAGTGTAAGAGGGGGCGGGGGCTACACCTTC.

The chain recombines TRBV24-1 with TRBJ1-5; D not certain. Trimming left V 4 bases short and J 7 bases short, with 13 bases between. Germline CDR1 KGHDR, CDR2 SFDVKD. The CDR3 has 14 residues. In DNA form, the CDR3 reads TGTGCCACCAGTGAGGAAGGACCTGGGCAGCCCCAGCATTTT. Translation: CATSEEGPGQPQHF.

The sample holds a few counts of this clonotype. The rearrangement links TRBV20-1 to TRBJ2-7; 8 bases match TRBD2. The CDR3 totals 17 residues. Germline CDR1 DFQATT, CDR2 SNEGSKA (reference sequence). The V gene end was trimmed by 4 bases and the J gene end by 5 bases; junction bases not matched to a gene: 19. The CDR3 spells CSAKMETGGPERNEQYF. The CDR3, as DNA: TGCAGTGCTAAGATGGAAACGGGGGGGCCCGAGCGGAACGAGCAGTACTTC.

This clonotype was recorded at least ten times. V gene TRBV7-9 combines with J gene TRBJ1-1, with TRBD1 matching over 11 bases. Unmatched junction bases numbered 7, after V lost 5 bases and J lost 5 bases. This CDR3 is 15 amino acids long. Germline CDR1 is SEHNR and CDR2 is FQNEAQ (reference sequence). The chain's CDR3 is CASSPGQGASTEAFF. The DNA for the CDR3 is TGTGCCAGCAGCCCAGGACAGGGGGCGAGTACTGAAGCTTTCTTT.

There are a few counts of this clonotype. This sequence joins TRBV9 and TRBJ2-5, with unresolved D. CDR1 SGDLS and CDR2 YYNGEE come from the germline V gene. V lost 2 bases and J 5 bases, leaving 22 bases between the germline ends. The CDR3 consists of 17 residues. This chain's CDR3 is CASSVDENLVLRETQYF. The DNA of the CDR3 is TGTGCCAGCAGCGTCGACGAAAATCTAGTCTTGAGGGAGACCCAGTACTTC.

The gene calls are TRBV12-3 or TRBV12-4 and TRBJ2-6; D not certain. V was clipped by 3 bases and J by 2 bases, with 8 bases between them. The CDR3 loop spans 15 amino acids. The CDR3 nucleotides are TGTGCCAGCAGTTTCCGTGTCGCTGGGGCCAACGTCCTGACTTTC. Amino acids: CASSFRVAGANVLTF.

In this sample, this clonotype turned up many times. V and J are TRBV24-1 and TRBJ2-3; unclear D gene. Trimming cost V 4 bases and J 9 bases, with 13 bases left between them. The CDR3 spans 13 residues. Germline CDR1 is KGHDR and CDR2 is SFDVKD. The chain's CDR3 is CATSENWGSTQYF. The CDR3 DNA is TGTGCCACCAGTGAAAACTGGGGAAGCACGCAGTATTTT.

This clonotype was picked up many times. The chain carries TRBV7-9 and TRBJ2-1; tentatively, D is TRBD2 (6 bases). The V end was cut by 3 bases, the J end by 4 bases, with 19 bases between. The CDR3 is made up of 17 amino acids. Germline CDR1 SEHNR, CDR2 FQNEAQ (reference sequence). CDR3 in DNA: TGTGCCAGCAGCTTCCACCGGGGAGGCAAGATTTACAATGAGCAGTTCTTC. Its protein product is CASSFHRGGKIYNEQFF.

This clonotype occurred many times. The chain joins TRBV7-2 to TRBJ2-7; TRBD2 aligns across 8 bases. V lost 3 bases and J lost 9; bases outside the gene matches: 4. Germline CDR1 reads SGHTA; CDR2 reads FQGNSA. The CDR3 covers 12 residues. DNA of the CDR3: TGTGCCAGCAGCTTTCCCGGGGGGGGGCAGTACTTC. Translated, it gives CASSFPGGGQYF.

The table lists this clonotype with many counts. The chain joins TRBV11-2 to TRBJ2-1; 8 bases are a match to TRBD2. This CDR3 spans 18 amino acids. V dropped 2 bases and J dropped 2; count of bases not matched to a gene: 11. Germline CDR1 SGHAT, CDR2 FQNNGV. The CDR3 here is CASSLTTSVIPTYNEQFF. The CDR3 DNA reads as TGTGCCAGCAGCTTAACGACTAGCGTTATACCAACCTACAATGAGCAGTTCTTC. Full variable domain (rest looked up from reference TRBV11-2 and TRBJ2-1): EAGVAQSPRYKIIEKRQSVAFWCNPISGHATLYWYQQILGQGPKLLIQFQNNGVVDDSQLPKDRFSAERLKGVDSTLKIQPAKLEDSAVYLCASSLTTSVIPTYNEQFFGPGTRLTVL.

The rearrangement links TRBV3-1 to TRBJ2-2; D is unresolved. Germline-derived CDR1 and CDR2 are LGHDT and YNNKEL (reference sequence). CDR3 size: 14 residues. Trimming shortened V by 8 bases and J by 1 base, and 11 bases separated the two germline ends. The CDR3 DNA sequence: TGTGCCAGCTCCACGGACGTGAACACCGGGGAGCTGTTTTTT. This translates into CASSTDVNTGELFF.

This clonotype was picked up many times. This chain uses TRBV29-1 with TRBJ1-3; weak D call: TRBD1 (6 bases). The CDR3 is 13 residues long. Germline CDR1 reads SQVTM; CDR2 reads ANQGSEA. Trimming took off 7 bases at V and 4 bases at J, with 14 bases between the two ends. The chain's CDR3 is CSAEGGLGNTIYF. DNA for the CDR3: TGCAGCGCCGAGGGGGGGCTCGGAAACACCATATATTTT.

The rearrangement uses TRBV4-3 and TRBJ2-1; TRBD1 is a possible D gene (6 bases). The CDR3 length is 13 residues. Trimming shortened V by 0 bases and J by 9 bases, and 9 bases separated the two germline ends. In germline, CDR1 is LGHNA, CDR2 YSLEER. As DNA, the CDR3 is TGCGCCAGCAGCCAAGACCTAGGGGGTGAGCAGTTCTTC. As protein: CASSQDLGGEQFF.